Listed below are T cell receptor beta chains from one sample, sequenced in a study of beta chain features in type 1 diabetes. Generated by immunoSEQ multiplex PCR, the TCRdb table keeps only in-frame clones and is missing some. The sample includes 350,000 to 400,000 clones, around an eighth of them seen just once. The sample taken for sequencing was naive CD4+ T cells from blood. The receptor set was obtained from a woman aged 18-29 years with type 1 diabetes. CDR3s include the opening cysteine and the closing phenylalanine or tryptophan. A D gene is named only where the DNA matches it firmly.

12 | TRBV7-7 | NA | CASSSQYGELFF
16 | TRBV5-4 | TRBD2 | CASSLEVSGGYNEQFF
14 | TRBV12-5 | TRBD2 | CASAGGLGVNEQFF
13 | TRBV28 | NA | CAIRQVAKNIQYF
13 | TRBV15 | TRBD1 | CATSLGGAETQYF
16 | TRBV9 | NA | CASSVGGTDNTGELFF
16 | TRBV6-5 | NA | CASSYRRGLGLDTQYF
13 | TRBV28 | NA | CASSPGSLDEQYF
16 | TRBV28 | NA | CASSLNEARRGNEQFF
17 | TRBV5-1 | TRBD2 | CASSLGKTSGGSDTQYF
15 | TRBV1 | NA | CTSSHVWKGGEKLFF
16 | TRBV18 | TRBD2 | CASSPLGLAGVETQYF
15 | TRBV29-1 | TRBD1 | CSVLLGQSFSYEQYF
14 | TRBV18 | NA | CASSPHPTAAEAFF
17 | TRBV28 | TRBD1 | CASSLSDSGTGGYEQYF
15 | TRBV6-5 | NA | CASSYSAGWTREQYF
13 | TRBV6-5 | TRBD1 | CASSRPGGYEQYF
17 | TRBV28 | NA | CASSLFRGASMNTEAFF
12 | TRBV19 | NA | CASADIYYGYTF
12 | TRBV10-3 | TRBD2 | CAITRPGGEQYF
18 | TRBV7-2 | NA | CASSPDQYREQSSYEQYF
14 | TRBV28 | TRBD1 | CASAPGQSSYEQYF
10 | TRBV29-1 | NA | CSVEAGVRVF
17 | TRBV13 | NA | CASSSSKIAGRINIQYF
13 | TRBV29-1 | NA | CSEHGSGTDTQYF
12 | TRBV5-1 | NA | CASSFQGGTQYF
15 | TRBV18 | NA | CASSPPGTAQETQYF
14 | TRBV2 | TRBD1 | CASSEQGGGNEQFF
13 | TRBV15 | NA | CATSPVPGQPQHF